This TCR beta chain was captured by sequencing in a study of identical twins. This clonotype was observed at least ten times. Its antigen is as yet unknown. Template switching, a step in the protocol, added a universal primer site, and cDNA carried unique molecular identifiers. MiXCR was run by TCRdb on the 5' RACE reads, yielding one entry per CDR3 protein. The table has 200,000 to 250,000 distinct CDR3 sequences, under 10% seen once; the top ten hold 1.9%. The CDR3 spans 19 residues. Trimming took off 0 bases at V and 4 bases at J, with 21 bases between the two ends. Germline CDR1 and CDR2: MGHRA and YSYEKL. Study observations and caveats: Beta clonotypes that were abundant in cord blood contained fewer insertions, a pattern absent from memory repertoires. There was an excess of low generation probability in the out-of-frame alpha sequences that twins shared.

This same sample was also part of a study on yellow fever vaccine responses in identical twins. From that report: The authors reported partly convergent, partly personalized vaccine responses in identical twins.

This chain connects TRBV4-1 to TRBJ2-2; D unresolved. The sample was memory (CD45RO+) T cells sorted from blood. This receptor was identified in a woman between 18 and 29 years old in good health. The chain's CDR3 is CASSQDPPGLFPATGELFF. CDR3 in DNA: TGCGCCAGCAGCCAAGACCCTCCCGGGCTCTTCCCGGCCACCGGGGAGCTGTTTTTT.